One sample yielded the 5 T cell receptor beta chains listed below, sequenced in a study of blood T cell repertoires in COVID-19. Clones were read by immunoSEQ multiplex PCR, and TCRdb kept only the in-frame ones, dropping some. The sample contains around 300,000 clones, roughly nine tenths of which appear only once. The specimen was PBMCs or T cells enriched from blood (not recorded which). These receptors originate from a woman aged 40 to 55 who had recovered from COVID-19.

CDR3 amino acids: CASSLYNGGEAFF. The CDR3 nucleotides are TGTGCCAGCAGTTTATATAACGGGGGTGAAGCTTTCTTT. V and J are TRBV27 and TRBJ1-1, with a weak D call TRBD1 (5 bases). Trimming removed 1 base from V and 7 bases from J, with 10 bases in between. The CDR3 extends over 13 amino acids. Looked up from germline, CDR1 is MNHEY and CDR2 is SMNVEV (reference sequence).

The chain has TRBV6-5 and TRBJ1-6, with TRBD1 matching 9 bases. CDR3 length equals 15 residues. Germline V lookup: CDR1 MNHEY, CDR2 SVGAGI. Trimming cost V 7 bases and J 10 bases; bases outside gene matches: 11. The CDR3 region is CASNQGTGFWSPLHF. The DNA for the CDR3 is TGTGCCAGCAATCAAGGGACAGGGTTTTGGTCACCCCTCCACTTT.

The count of this clone is one. The V gene is TRBV5-1, the J gene TRBJ2-5; 10 nucleotides match TRBD2. The germline V gene encodes CDR1 SGHRS and CDR2 YFSETQ. Trimming took 4 bases from V and 5 from J; bases not matched to a gene: 8. The CDR3 runs 15 residues. The CDR3 region is CASSQGTSAGETQYF. The CDR3 nucleotides read TGCGCCAGCAGCCAAGGGACTAGCGCGGGCGAGACCCAGTACTTC.

This clone occurred many times. V and J are TRBV9 and TRBJ2-7, with D hard to call. Germline V gene lookup returns CDR1 SGDLS and CDR2 YYNGEE. The V end lost 5 bases, the J end lost 0 bases, and 12 bases lay between the germline ends. The CDR3 extends over 14 amino acids. CDR3 DNA sequence: TGTGCCAGCAGTCCTTTACTCCACTCCTACGAGCAGTACTTC. As protein: CASSPLLHSYEQYF.

This rearrangement joins TRBV29-1 to TRBJ1-1, with TRBD1 as a possible D gene (5 bases). There are 14 residues in the CDR3. V lost 6 bases to trimming and J lost 0 bases, with 14 bases between them. Germline CDR1 SQVTM, CDR2 ANQGSEA. CDR3 residues: CSVRQGTLNTEAFF. The CDR3 region has the DNA TGCAGCGTACGCCAGGGAACCCTGAACACTGAAGCTTTCTTT.